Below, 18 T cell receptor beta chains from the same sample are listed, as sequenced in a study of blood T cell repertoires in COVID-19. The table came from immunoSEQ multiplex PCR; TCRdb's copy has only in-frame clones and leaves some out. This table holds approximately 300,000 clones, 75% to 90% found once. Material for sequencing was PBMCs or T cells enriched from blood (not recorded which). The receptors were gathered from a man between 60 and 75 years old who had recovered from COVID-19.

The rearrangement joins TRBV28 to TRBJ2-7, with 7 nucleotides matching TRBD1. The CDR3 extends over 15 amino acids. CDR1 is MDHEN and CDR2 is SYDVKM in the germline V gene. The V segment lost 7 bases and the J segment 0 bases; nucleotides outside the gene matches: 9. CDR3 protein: CASTYRDSSSYEQYF. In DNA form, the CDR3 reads TGTGCCAGCACCTATCGGGACAGTAGCTCCTACGAGCAGTACTTC.

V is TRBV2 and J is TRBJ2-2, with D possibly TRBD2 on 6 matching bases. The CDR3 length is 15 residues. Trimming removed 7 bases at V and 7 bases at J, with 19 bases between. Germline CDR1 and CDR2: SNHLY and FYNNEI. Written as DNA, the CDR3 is TGTGCCAGCATCCGGGCGGGAAATAGGGGCGGGGAGCTGTTTTTT. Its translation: CASIRAGNRGGELFF. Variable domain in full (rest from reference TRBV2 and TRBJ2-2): EPEVTQTPSHQVTQMGQEVILRCVPISNHLYFYWYRQILGQKVEFLVSFYNNEISEKSEIFDDQFSVERPDGSNFTLKIRSTKLEDSAMYFCASIRAGNRGGELFFGEGSRLTVL.

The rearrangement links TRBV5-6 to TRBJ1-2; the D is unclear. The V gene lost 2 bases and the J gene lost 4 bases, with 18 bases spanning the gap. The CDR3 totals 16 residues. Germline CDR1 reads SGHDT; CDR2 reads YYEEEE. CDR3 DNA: TGTGCCAGCAGCTTAAGGGAGGCAGAGACTTTCTATGGCTACACCTTC. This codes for CASSLREAETFYGYTF.

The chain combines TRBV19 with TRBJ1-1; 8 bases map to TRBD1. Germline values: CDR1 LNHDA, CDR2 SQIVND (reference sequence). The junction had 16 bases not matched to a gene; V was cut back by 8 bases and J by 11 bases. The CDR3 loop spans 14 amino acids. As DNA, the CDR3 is TGTGCCAGTCGAAAGACAGGGGTCGCTTCTACGGCTTTCTTT. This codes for CASRKTGVASTAFF. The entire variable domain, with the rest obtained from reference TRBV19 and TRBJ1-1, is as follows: DGGITQSPKYLFRKEGQNVTLSCEQNLNHDAMYWYRQDPGQGLRLIYYSQIVNDFQKGDIAEGYSVSREKKESFPLTVTSAQKNPTAFYLCASRKTGVASTAFFGQGTRLTVV.

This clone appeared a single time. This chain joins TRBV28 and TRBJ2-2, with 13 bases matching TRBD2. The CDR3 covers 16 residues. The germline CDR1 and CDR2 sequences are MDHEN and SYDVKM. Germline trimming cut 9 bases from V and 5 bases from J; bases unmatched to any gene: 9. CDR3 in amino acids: CASNYGLAGVTGELFF. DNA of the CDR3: TGTGCCAGTAATTACGGACTAGCGGGAGTTACCGGGGAGCTGTTTTTT.

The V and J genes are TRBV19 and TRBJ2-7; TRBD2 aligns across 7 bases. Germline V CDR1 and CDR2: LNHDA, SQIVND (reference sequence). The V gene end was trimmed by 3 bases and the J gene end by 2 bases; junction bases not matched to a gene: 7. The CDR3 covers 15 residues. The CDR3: CASSIVAGDAYEQYF. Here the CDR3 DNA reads TGTGCCAGTAGTATCGTTGCGGGAGATGCCTACGAGCAGTACTTC.

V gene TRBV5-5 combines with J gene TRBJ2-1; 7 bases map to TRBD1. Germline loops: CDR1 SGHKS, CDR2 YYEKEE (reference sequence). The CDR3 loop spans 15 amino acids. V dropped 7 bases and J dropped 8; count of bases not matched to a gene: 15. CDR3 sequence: CASHVIQGVSDEQFF. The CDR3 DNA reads TGTGCCAGCCACGTCATCCAGGGGGTTTCAGATGAGCAGTTCTTC.

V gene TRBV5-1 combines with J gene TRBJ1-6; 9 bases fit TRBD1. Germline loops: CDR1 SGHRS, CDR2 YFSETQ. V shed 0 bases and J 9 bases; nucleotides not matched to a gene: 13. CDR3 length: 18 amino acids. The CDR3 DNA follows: TGCGCCAGCAGCTTGGTTAGCTCTGCGGGGACAGGGAGTTCACCCCTCCACTTT. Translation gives CASSLVSSAGTGSSPLHF.

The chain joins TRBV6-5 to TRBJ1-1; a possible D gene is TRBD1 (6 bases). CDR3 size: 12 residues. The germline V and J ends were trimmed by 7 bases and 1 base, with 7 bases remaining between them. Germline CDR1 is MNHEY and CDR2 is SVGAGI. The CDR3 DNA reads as TGTGCCAGCAACAGGGAGAACACTGAAGCTTTCTTT. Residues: CASNRENTEAFF.

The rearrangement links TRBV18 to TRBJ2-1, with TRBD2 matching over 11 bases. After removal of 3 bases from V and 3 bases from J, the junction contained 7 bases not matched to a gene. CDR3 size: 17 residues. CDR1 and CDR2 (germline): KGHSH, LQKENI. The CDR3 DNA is TGTGCCAGCTCACCCTGGACTAGCGGGTCTTACTACAATGAGCAGTTCTTC. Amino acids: CASSPWTSGSYYNEQFF.

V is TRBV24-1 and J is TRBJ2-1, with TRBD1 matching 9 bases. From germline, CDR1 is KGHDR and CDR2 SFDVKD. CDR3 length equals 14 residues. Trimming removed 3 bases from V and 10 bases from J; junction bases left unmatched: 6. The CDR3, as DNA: TGTGCCACCAGTGATATGGGACAGGGCTTCGAGCAGTTCTTC. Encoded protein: CATSDMGQGFEQFF.

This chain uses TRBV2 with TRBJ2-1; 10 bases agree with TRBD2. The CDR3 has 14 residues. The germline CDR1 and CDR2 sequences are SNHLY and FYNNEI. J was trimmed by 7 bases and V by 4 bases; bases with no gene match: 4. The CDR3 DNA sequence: TGTGCCAGCAGTGGGACTAGCGGAAGAAATGAGCAGTTCTTC. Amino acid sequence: CASSGTSGRNEQFF. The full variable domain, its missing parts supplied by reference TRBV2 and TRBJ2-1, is EPEVTQTPSHQVTQMGQEVILRCVPISNHLYFYWYRQILGQKVEFLVSFYNNEISEKSEIFDDQFSVERPDGSNFTLKIRSTKLEDSAMYFCASSGTSGRNEQFFGPGTRLTVL.

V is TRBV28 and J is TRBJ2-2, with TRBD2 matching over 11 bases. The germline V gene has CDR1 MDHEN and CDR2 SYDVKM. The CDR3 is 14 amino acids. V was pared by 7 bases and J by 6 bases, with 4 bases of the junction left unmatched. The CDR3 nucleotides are TGTGCCAGCATCGCTAGCGGGAGGTCCGGGGAGCTGTTTTTT. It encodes CASIASGRSGELFF.

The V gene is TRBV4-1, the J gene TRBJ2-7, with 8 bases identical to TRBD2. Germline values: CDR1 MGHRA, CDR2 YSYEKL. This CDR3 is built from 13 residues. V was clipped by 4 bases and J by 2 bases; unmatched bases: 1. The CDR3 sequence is CASSPGLAYEQYF. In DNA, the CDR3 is TGCGCCAGCAGCCCGGGACTAGCCTACGAGCAGTACTTC.

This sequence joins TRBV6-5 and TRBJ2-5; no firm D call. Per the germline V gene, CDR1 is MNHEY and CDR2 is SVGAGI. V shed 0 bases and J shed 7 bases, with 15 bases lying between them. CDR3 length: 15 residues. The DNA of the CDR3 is TGTGCCAGCAGTTACTCACTTTTGGGCAGATCGACCCAGTACTTC. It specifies CASSYSLLGRSTQYF.

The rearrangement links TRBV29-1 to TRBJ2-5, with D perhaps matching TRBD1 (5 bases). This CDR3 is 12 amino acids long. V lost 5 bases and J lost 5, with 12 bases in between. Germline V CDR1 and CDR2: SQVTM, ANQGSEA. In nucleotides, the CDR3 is TGCAGCGTTTTAGAAGGGGCGGAGACCCAGTACTTC. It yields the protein CSVLEGAETQYF.

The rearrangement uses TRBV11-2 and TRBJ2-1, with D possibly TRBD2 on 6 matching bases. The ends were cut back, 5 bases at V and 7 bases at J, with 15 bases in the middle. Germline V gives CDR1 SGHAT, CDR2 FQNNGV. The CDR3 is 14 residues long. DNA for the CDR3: TGTGCCAGCAGCCACGGAGGGCCGTGGAATGAGCAGTTCTTC. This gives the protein CASSHGGPWNEQFF.

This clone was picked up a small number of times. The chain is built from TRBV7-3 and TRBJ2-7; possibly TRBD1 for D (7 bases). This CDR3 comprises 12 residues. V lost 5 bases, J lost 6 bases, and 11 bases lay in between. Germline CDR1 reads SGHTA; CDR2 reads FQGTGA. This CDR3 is CASSNQGGEQYF. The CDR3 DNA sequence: TGTGCCAGCAGCAACCAGGGGGGCGAGCAGTACTTC.